Listed below are T cell receptor beta chains from one sample, sequenced in a study of blood T cells in healthy people across ages. TCRdb ran MiXCR on the 5' RACE reads and lists one entry per CDR3 protein. This sample has some 940,000 distinct CDR3 sequences, with just under 30% found just once. The sample was also reused in another study, on T cells of mothers and their children.

The material sequenced was blood. The origin of the receptors is a woman aged 40 to 55 in good health. Both conserved end residues are part of each CDR3. The D gene is left open where the match is weak. Not every row has a clone size; where given, it reads once, few, many or a size class.

D	size	V	J	DNA	CDR3
-	many	TRBV28	TRBJ2-7	TGTGCCAGCATACAGGACTATCCCTACGAGCAGTACTTC	CASIQDYPYEQYF
TRBD2	-	TRBV12-3/TRBV12-4	TRBJ2-3	TGTGCCAGCAGTTTACCGGGCGGGGGATTGGAGAGCACAGATACGCAGTATTTT	CASSLPGGGLESTDTQYF
TRBD1	few	TRBV28	TRBJ2-7	TGTGCCAGCAGACCCTTCAGGGGGCTTAGACAAGGCTACGAGCAGTACTTC	CASRPFRGLRQGYEQYF
-	-	TRBV28	TRBJ2-5	TGTGCCGGCAGTTTGCAGGCCGAGACCCAGTACTTC	CAGSLQAETQYF
-	-	TRBV12-3/TRBV12-4	TRBJ1-2	TGTGCCAGCAGATCTAGGGGGTACGGCTACACCTTC	CASRSRGYGYTF
-	-	TRBV6-6	TRBJ1-3	TGTGCCAGCAGAGGGCGGGGGGGATCTGGAAACACCATATATTTT	CASRGRGGSGNTIYF
TRBD1	many	TRBV9	TRBJ2-7	TGTGCCAGCAGCGAGGGGACAGGGGGCAGCTACGAGCAGTACTTC	CASSEGTGGSYEQYF
TRBD1	medium-sized	TRBV4-3	TRBJ2-4	TGCGCCAGCAGCCAAGATAAGGGGGCTGACGGAAACATTCAGTACTTC	CASSQDKGADGNIQYF
-	many	TRBV14	TRBJ2-5	TGTGCCAGCAGCCAAGTTAGCCCTCCGGGAGAGACCCAGTACTTC	CASSQVSPPGETQYF
-	few	TRBV28	TRBJ2-7	TGTGCCAGCAGATCCGGGATGATCTACGAGCAGTACTTC	CASRSGMIYEQYF
TRBD1	-	TRBV7-2	TRBJ2-7	TGTGCCAGCAGCCCTAACTCCGGGACAGGGAGGCACGAGCAGTACTTC	CASSPNSGTGRHEQYF
TRBD2	-	TRBV7-2	TRBJ2-3	TGTGCCAGCAGCCCCGACGGGCTAGCGGGAGACACGCAGTATTTT	CASSPDGLAGDTQYF
-	many	TRBV6-5	TRBJ2-7	TGTGCCAGCAGGGAGGACCGCGAGCAGTACTTC	CASREDREQYF
-	many	TRBV29-1	TRBJ1-2	TGCAGCGTTGCCAGGACGGACTATGGCTACACCTTC	CSVARTDYGYTF
TRBD1	many	TRBV12-3/TRBV12-4	TRBJ2-7	TGTGCCAGCAGTCCTACAGGGGTAGAGCAGTACTTC	CASSPTGVEQYF
-	many	TRBV7-2	TRBJ2-6	TGTGCCAGCAGTCTGGACCCTGGGGCCAACGTCCTGACTTTC	CASSLDPGANVLTF
TRBD1	-	TRBV5-5	TRBJ1-5	TGTGCCAGCAGCGGGACCGGGACAGGATATAATCAGCCCCAGCATTTT	CASSGTGTGYNQPQHF
-	-	TRBV20-1	TRBJ1-1	TGCAGTGCTAGATCGCAGGGCATGAACACTGGAGCTTTCTTT	CSARSQGMNTGAFF
-	few	TRBV3-1	TRBJ2-5	TGTGCCAGCAGCCAAGATCGGACGGACCCAATGCAAGAGACCCAGTACTTC	CASSQDRTDPMQETQYF
-	-	TRBV19	TRBJ2-7	TGTGCCAGTAGTATACTGACAGGTCCCTCCTACGAGCAGTACTTC	CASSILTGPSYEQYF
TRBD2	-	TRBV7-8	TRBJ2-5	TGTGCCAGCAGCTTAGGGCTAGCGGGGGCCGGGCAAGAGACCCAGTACTTC	CASSLGLAGAGQETQYF
-	-	TRBV12-3/TRBV12-4	TRBJ1-1	TGTGCCAGCAGGACCAGGGGTAACACTGAAGCTTTCTTT	CASRTRGNTEAFF
-	-	TRBV5-5	TRBJ1-4	TGTGCCAGCAGCTCCGGGACCTCTAATGAAAAACTGTTTTTT	CASSSGTSNEKLFF
TRBD1	many	TRBV20-1	TRBJ2-3	TGCAGTGCTAAGCGCGGGACAGGGTCGACGGATACGCAGTATTTT	CSAKRGTGSTDTQYF
-	-	TRBV6-4	TRBJ2-1	TGTACCAGCAGTGACTTGAATGAGCAGTTCTTC	CTSSDLNEQFF
TRBD1	-	TRBV24-1	TRBJ2-7	TGTGCCACCAGTGATTTGCCGCGCTTTTATGGCAGGGGGCTCGGCCGGACAAACTACGAGCAGTACTTC	CATSDLPRFYGRGLGRTNYEQYF
-	-	TRBV2	TRBJ2-7	TGTGCCAGCAGTGCGCGATACGAGCAGTACTTC	CASSARYEQYF
-	-	TRBV5-6	TRBJ2-2	TGTGCCAGCAGCCCAGCCGCCGGAACTCTCACCGGGGAGCTGTTTTTT	CASSPAAGTLTGELFF
TRBD1	-	TRBV28	TRBJ2-1	TGTGCCAGCAGGGCGGACAGGGGAGGTGAGCAGTTCTTC	CASRADRGGEQFF
-	-	TRBV4-1	TRBJ2-3	TGCGTCAGCAGCCAAGATTCGGTGGGGGCTACTTATACGCAGTATTTT	CVSSQDSVGATYTQYF
-	-	TRBV7-2	TRBJ1-2	TGTGCCAGCAGCCAGACCCGGGGAGCCTATGGCTACACCTTC	CASSQTRGAYGYTF
-	-	TRBV20-1	TRBJ1-1	TGCAGTGCTAGAGAGGGTAGCGTATCGAACACTGAAGCTTTCTTT	CSAREGSVSNTEAFF
-	few	TRBV3-1	TRBJ2-2	TGTGCCAGCAGCCATCAGCTGAGGGGGGCCAACACCGGGGAGCTGTTTTTT	CASSHQLRGANTGELFF
TRBD2	few	TRBV29-1	TRBJ2-3	TGCAGCGCCTTGCGGGGGAACACAGATACGCAGTATTTT	CSALRGNTDTQYF
-	few	TRBV28	TRBJ1-5	TGTGCCAGCAGCTTAAGTTTGGGAAGGGGCAATCAGCCCCAGCATTTT	CASSLSLGRGNQPQHF
-	many	TRBV9	TRBJ2-5	TGTGCCAGCAGCGTAGAGGACAGACGCACCGAGACCCAGTACTTC	CASSVEDRRTETQYF
-	-	TRBV20-1	TRBJ1-5	TGCAGTGCGGACGAACCGGGATCTAGCAATCAGCCCCAGCATTTT	CSADEPGSSNQPQHF
-	few	TRBV4-3	TRBJ2-3	TGCGCCAGCAGCCAAGAACATCCCAATACGCAGTATTTT	CASSQEHPNTQYF
-	-	TRBV29-1	TRBJ2-3	TGCAGCGTTGCAGGGCTACTACGCACAGATACGCAGTATTTT	CSVAGLLRTDTQYF
TRBD1	few	TRBV6-1	TRBJ2-1	TGTGCCAGCAGCATACAGGGGCCCTCCTACAATGAGCAGTTCTTC	CASSIQGPSYNEQFF
TRBD2	-	TRBV4-3	TRBJ2-5	TGCGCCAGCAGCCAAGATATATTGGTGGCGGGGGGGACCCAAGAGACCCAGTACTTC	CASSQDILVAGGTQETQYF
-	-	TRBV15	TRBJ2-5	TGTGCCACCAGCAGAGTTCCGGCCGCTTCACCGACCCAGTACTTC	CATSRVPAASPTQYF
TRBD2	-	TRBV7-3	TRBJ2-1	TGTGCCAGCAGCCTCAGGGCTAGCGGGGGGGCCAATGAGCAGTTCTTC	CASSLRASGGANEQFF
-	-	TRBV5-1	TRBJ1-2	TGCGCCAGCAGCCTCACCGATGGGGGGTCGGGCTACACCTTC	CASSLTDGGSGYTF
-	-	TRBV18	TRBJ1-1	TGTGCCAGCTCACCAGGTCTGAGGAACACTGAAGCTTTCTTT	CASSPGLRNTEAFF
TRBD2	-	TRBV7-9	TRBJ2-1	TGTGCCAGCAGCTTATACACTAGCGCTAAGGATGAGCAGTTCTTC	CASSLYTSAKDEQFF
-	few	TRBV12-3/TRBV12-4	TRBJ1-3	TGTGCCAGCAGTGAGGGAGTCAGAGGAAACACCATATATTTT	CASSEGVRGNTIYF
TRBD2	few	TRBV20-1	TRBJ2-7	TGCAATGCTAGAGAGATCAGCGGGGGCTCCTACGAGCAGTACTTC	CNAREISGGSYEQYF
-	few	TRBV25-1	TRBJ1-6	TGTGCCAGCACCAACTCTAGGGGACCGAACTATAATTCACCCCTCCACTTT	CASTNSRGPNYNSPLHF
-	-	TRBV2	TRBJ1-5	TGTGCCAGCAGATGGGGAAGCCTCCAGCAACAGCATTTT	CASRWGSLQQQHF
-	few	TRBV6-1	TRBJ2-6	TGTGCCAGCAGTGAAAGGGGGACGATTGGGGGGATCTCTGGGGCCAACGTCCTGACTTTC	CASSERGTIGGISGANVLTF
TRBD1	many	TRBV20-1	TRBJ2-6	TGCAGTGCGGGGGACAGGGCAAATTCTGGGGCCAACGTCCTGACTTTC	CSAGDRANSGANVLTF
-	many	TRBV20-1	TRBJ2-5	TGCAGTGCTAGTCATGGGCCCCAAGAGACCCAGTACTTC	CSASHGPQETQYF
TRBD1	few	TRBV7-3	TRBJ1-1	TGTGCCAGCAGCATTGACCCGGGACAGTTTAATGAGCCCACTGAAGCTTTCTTT	CASSIDPGQFNEPTEAFF
-	many	TRBV9	TRBJ2-7	TGTGCCAGCAGCGTAGAGGACGGATACTACGAGCAGTACTTC	CASSVEDGYYEQYF